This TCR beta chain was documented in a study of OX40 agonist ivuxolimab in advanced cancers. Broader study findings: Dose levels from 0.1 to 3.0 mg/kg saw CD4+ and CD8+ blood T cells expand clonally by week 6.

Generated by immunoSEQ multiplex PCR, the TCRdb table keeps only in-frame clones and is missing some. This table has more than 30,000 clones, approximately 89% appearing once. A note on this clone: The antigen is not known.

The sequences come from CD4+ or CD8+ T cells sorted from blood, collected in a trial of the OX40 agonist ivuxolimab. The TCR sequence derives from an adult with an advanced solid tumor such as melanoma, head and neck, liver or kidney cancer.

The CDR3 spells CASSLLQWGGYEQYF. In nucleotides, the CDR3 is TGCGCCAGCAGCTTGCTCCAATGGGGGGGGTACGAGCAGTACTTC. The chain employs TRBV5-1 and TRBJ2-7; 7 bases align to TRBD2. V was pared by 1 base and J by 4 bases, with 8 bases of the junction left unmatched. CDR1 and CDR2 from the germline V gene are SGHRS and YFSETQ. The CDR3 length is 15 residues.